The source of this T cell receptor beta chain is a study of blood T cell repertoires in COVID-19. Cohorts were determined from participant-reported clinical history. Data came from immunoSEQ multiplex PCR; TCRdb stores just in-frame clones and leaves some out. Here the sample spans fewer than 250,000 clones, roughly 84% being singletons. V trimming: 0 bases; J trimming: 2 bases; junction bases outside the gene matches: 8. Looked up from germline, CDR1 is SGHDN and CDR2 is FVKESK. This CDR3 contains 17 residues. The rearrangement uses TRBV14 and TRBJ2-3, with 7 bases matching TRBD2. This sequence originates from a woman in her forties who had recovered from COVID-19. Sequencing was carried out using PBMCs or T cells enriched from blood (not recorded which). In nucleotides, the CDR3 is TGTGCCAGCAGCCAAGACTGGTCTAGCGGTTTCACAGATACGCAGTATTTT. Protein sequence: CASSQDWSSGFTDTQYF.